The 18 T cell receptor beta chains reported below all come from one sample, sequenced in a study of blood T cell repertoires in COVID-19. The method was immunoSEQ multiplex PCR; TCRdb's version includes in-frame clones alone and lacks a portion of them. This sample yields some 200,000 clones, of which 80% to 85% are seen a single time; approximately 3% belongs to the top ten. The sequencing input was peripheral blood. These receptor sequences come from a woman aged 25 to 39 who had recovered from COVID-19.

The chain employs TRBV27 and TRBJ1-3; D ambiguous. This CDR3 spans 13 amino acids. V was cut by 6 bases and J by 4 bases, with 10 bases left in between. Germline V CDR1 and CDR2: MNHEY, SMNVEV (reference sequence). This CDR3 reads CASRTNGGNTIYF. The CDR3 DNA follows: TGTGCCAGCAGGACAAACGGAGGAAACACCATATATTTT.

The gene calls are TRBV6-1 and TRBJ2-7; 7 bases match TRBD2. This CDR3 spans 15 amino acids. The ends lost 1 base at V and 7 bases at J; junction bases unmatched: 10. CDR1 MNHNS and CDR2 SASEGT come from the germline V gene. The CDR3 spells CASSEETGGAREQYF. Written as DNA, the CDR3 is TGTGCCAGCAGTGAAGAGACGGGAGGTGCGCGGGAGCAGTACTTC.

This clone has only a few counts. The V and J genes are TRBV7-8 and TRBJ1-5, with 7 bases aligning to TRBD1. J gave up 7 bases and V 5 bases, and 8 bases lay outside the gene matches. The CDR3 length is 14 residues. Germline assignment: CDR1 SGHVS and CDR2 FQNEAQ. The CDR3 sequence is CASSRDREKQPQHF. DNA for the CDR3: TGTGCCAGCAGCCGAGACAGGGAAAAACAGCCCCAGCATTTT.

The V call is TRBV3-1 (or the pseudogene TRBV3-2), the J call TRBJ1-2; 7 bases line up with TRBD1. V gave up 4 bases and J gave up 2 bases; unmatched junction bases: 7. Germline CDR1 is LGHDT and CDR2 is YNNKEL (reference sequence). The CDR3 has 15 residues. The CDR3 loop is CASSPLAGGNYGYTF. CDR3 in DNA: TGTGCCAGCAGCCCTTTGGCAGGGGGAAACTATGGCTACACCTTC.

The rearrangement uses TRBV6-5 and TRBJ1-3, with D unclear. The length of the CDR3 is 14 residues. The V gene lost 5 bases and the J gene lost 0 bases, with 8 bases spanning the gap. In germline, CDR1 is MNHEY, CDR2 SVGAGI. CDR3 region: CASSRGNSGNTIYF. As DNA, the CDR3 is TGTGCCAGCAGTCGGGGAAACTCTGGAAACACCATATATTTT.

The chain joins TRBV6-5 to TRBJ2-7; TRBD1 matches 7 bases. The CDR3 has 14 residues. The V segment lost 7 bases and the J segment 7 bases; nucleotides outside the gene matches: 13. Looked up from germline, CDR1 is MNHEY and CDR2 is SVGAGI. The CDR3 protein is CASNPAQGIGEQYF. CDR3 in DNA: TGTGCCAGCAACCCGGCACAGGGGATAGGGGAGCAGTACTTC.

This sequence joins TRBV30 and TRBJ2-2, with D maybe TRBD2 (5 bases). CDR3 length: 14 amino acids. Trimming shortened V by 7 bases and J by 4 bases, and 16 bases separated the two germline ends. Per germline, CDR1 GTSNPN and CDR2 SVGIG (reference sequence). The CDR3 protein is CASQVRGSTGELFF. CDR3 in DNA: TGTGCCTCTCAGGTACGGGGATCCACCGGGGAGCTGTTTTTT.

The gene calls are TRBV5-6 and TRBJ1-2; D may be TRBD1 (6 bases). CDR1 is SGHDT and CDR2 is YYEEEE in the germline V gene. The CDR3 contains 14 residues. Trimming took 0 bases from V and 5 from J, leaving 11 bases between them. The CDR3 sequence: CASSLEQGRYGYTF. Written as DNA, the CDR3 is TGTGCCAGCAGCTTGGAACAGGGCAGGTATGGCTACACCTTC.

The chain recombines TRBV14 with TRBJ2-3; 8 bases line up with TRBD2. CDR3 length equals 14 residues. V dropped 3 bases and J dropped 4; count of bases not matched to a gene: 3. Germline V gene lookup returns CDR1 SGHDN and CDR2 FVKESK. Written as DNA, the CDR3 is TGTGCCAGCAGCCATACTAGCGGCCCAGATACGCAGTATTTT. It encodes CASSHTSGPDTQYF.

This rearrangement joins TRBV27 to TRBJ2-2; 8 bases line up with TRBD1. Trimming removed 3 bases from V and 8 bases from J; junction bases left unmatched: 5. This CDR3 is 14 amino acids long. From germline, CDR1 is MNHEY and CDR2 SMNVEV (reference sequence). The CDR3 reads CASSLDRVAGELFF. The CDR3 DNA reads TGTGCCAGCAGTTTGGACAGGGTGGCTGGGGAGCTGTTTTTT.

This chain connects TRBV14 to TRBJ2-1; a possible D gene is TRBD2 (6 bases). This CDR3 has 14 amino acids. The V end lost 4 bases, the J end lost 4 bases, and 11 bases lay between the germline ends. CDR1 SGHDN and CDR2 FVKESK come from the germline V gene. This CDR3 is CASSLSGAYNEQFF. In nucleotides, the CDR3 is TGTGCCAGCAGCCTTTCGGGAGCGTACAATGAGCAGTTCTTC.

This clone came up a few times. The V call is TRBV12-3 or TRBV12-4, the J call TRBJ1-2; D remains ambiguous. With 5 bases removed from V and 5 bases from J, the gap between germline ends came to 9 bases. This CDR3 comprises 12 residues. The CDR3 DNA reads as TGTGCCAGCAGTCCGACAAGATATGGCTACACCTTC. Its translation is CASSPTRYGYTF.

CDR3 nucleotide sequence: TGTGCCAGCAACCCACAGGGTTGGGGGCTCGATGGCTACACCTTC. It yields the protein CASNPQGWGLDGYTF. The chain is built from TRBV6-5 and TRBJ1-2; D may be TRBD1 (6 bases). The V end lost 7 bases, the J end lost 6 bases, and 21 bases lay between the germline ends. The CDR3 runs to 15 residues. Germline CDR1 is MNHEY and CDR2 is SVGAGI.

This sequence joins TRBV2 and TRBJ1-4, with TRBD1 as a possible D gene (5 bases). The germline V gene encodes CDR1 SNHLY and CDR2 FYNNEI. Between the trimmed V and J ends, which lost 8 bases and 0 bases, there was a span of 13 bases. The CDR3 covers 15 residues. The CDR3 nucleotides read TGTGCCAGCGCTAGACAGTTACCAACTAATGAAAAACTGTTTTTT. Translating gives CASARQLPTNEKLFF.

The chain combines TRBV12-3 or TRBV12-4 with TRBJ2-5; TRBD1 might be the D (5 bases). The CDR3 is 12 residues long. With 6 bases removed from V and 2 bases from J, the gap between germline ends came to 7 bases. DNA of the CDR3: TGTGCCAGCAGGACAGCGCAAGAGACCCAGTACTTC. Amino acid sequence: CASRTAQETQYF.

The V call is TRBV6-5, the J call TRBJ2-3; TRBD2 matches at 10 bases. There are 14 residues in the CDR3. Per the germline V gene, CDR1 is MNHEY and CDR2 is SVGAGI. V trimming: 7 bases; J trimming: 5 bases; junction bases outside the gene matches: 6. CDR3 loop: CASTLAGVLDTQYF. The CDR3 DNA reads as TGTGCCAGCACGCTAGCGGGAGTGTTAGATACGCAGTATTTT.

This clone has only one observation. V and J are TRBV19 and TRBJ2-2; TRBD2 might be the D (5 bases). Per the germline V gene, CDR1 is LNHDA and CDR2 is SQIVND (reference sequence). This CDR3 spans 15 amino acids. Trimming removed 0 bases from V and 6 bases from J, with 11 bases in between. The CDR3 DNA is TGTGCCAGTAGTATAGATCGGGTCGGGGCCGGGGAGCTGTTTTTT. Protein: CASSIDRVGAGELFF.

This chain uses TRBV7-9 with TRBJ2-7; 8 bases agree with TRBD1. V was clipped by 1 base and J by 5 bases; unmatched bases: 7. Germline CDR1 is SEHNR and CDR2 is FQNEAQ (reference sequence). The CDR3 length is 15 residues. CDR3 sequence reads: CASSLGGTGFNEQYF. The CDR3 nucleotides read TGTGCCAGCAGCTTAGGGGGGACAGGATTTAACGAGCAGTACTTC.